This T cell receptor (beta chain) was identified during a study of cytomegalovirus exposure and HLA in healthy donors. Study background: As released early, the data held 70 million to 100 million unique TCRs from HLA-typed donors. Study results and limitations: Available immune exposure information covered CMV serostatus only. Compared with the approximately 680-donor mean, an Asian-associated ancestry cluster reportedly had fewer N-insertions, according to a later analysis.

Germline V CDR1 and CDR2: SNHLY, FYNNEI. This CDR3 has 13 amino acids. Between the trimmed V and J ends, which lost 4 bases and 11 bases, there was a span of 12 bases. This clone has only one observation. Its specificity is not known. The PCR employed 60 Vbeta primers together with 13 Jbeta primers. Generated by immunoSEQ multiplex PCR, the TCRdb table keeps only in-frame clones and is missing some. This table has about 120,000 clones, around three quarters appearing once. Though probably carrying unrecorded immune exposures, donors were nominally healthy at sampling. The chain employs TRBV2 and TRBJ1-6; D ambiguous. The sequence derives from a man aged 30 to 39 in good health and CMV-seropositive. What was sequenced was PBMCs. The DNA for the CDR3 is TGTGCCAGCAGTGTTGGTCCCCGGGCACCCCTCCACTTT. Its protein is CASSVGPRAPLHF.